A selection of T cell receptor beta chains follows, all from one sample in a study of T cells in Graves' hyperthyroidism and ophthalmopathy. From the multiplex PCR reads, TCRdb called clonotypes with MiXCR, one entry per CDR3 protein. The repertoire consists of about 400,000 distinct CDR3 sequences, with around 14% occurring once and the leading ten covering roughly 8%. The sequenced sample consisted of blood. The source is a young woman with Graves' hyperthyroidism. The CDR3 runs from the conserved cysteine through the conserved F or W. Fields, in order: clone size, D gene, J gene, CDR3 length, V gene, CDR3 protein, CDR3 DNA. The D gene is left open where the match is weak. Clone size is not always given. Where it is, it says once, few, many or a class for expanded clones.

few TRBD1 TRBJ1-5 16 TRBV20-1 CSARAGTGGPNQPQHF TGCAGTGCTAGAGCCGGGACAGGGGGCCCCAATCAGCCCCAGCATTTT
- - TRBJ1-5 14 TRBV7-2 CASSERGGDQPQHF TGTGCCAGCAGTGAGCGGGGGGGGGATCAGCCCCAGCATTTT
many TRBD2 TRBJ2-3 13 TRBV6-1 CASRRGGVDTQYF TGTGCCAGCAGACGCGGGGGAGTGGATACGCAGTATTTT
many - TRBJ2-1 13 TRBV30 CAWSRTSYNEQFF TGTGCCTGGAGTCGTACTAGCTACAATGAGCAGTTCTTC
- - TRBJ1-3 11 TRBV6-1 CASSSADTIYF TGTGCCAGCAGTTCGGCGGACACCATATATTTT
many - TRBJ2-7 15 TRBV18 CASSRGQGPSYEQYF TGTGCCAGCTCACGAGGCCAGGGACCTTCCTACGAGCAGTACTTC
many TRBD1 TRBJ1-4 14 TRBV20-1 CSALALGGAEKLFF TGCAGTGCCTTGGCTTTAGGGGGCGCGGAAAAACTGTTTTTT
many TRBD2 TRBJ2-2 16 TRBV3-1 CASSLLAGETTGELFF TGTGCCAGCAGCCTCCTAGCGGGAGAGACCACCGGGGAGCTGTTTTTT
many TRBD1 TRBJ1-4 16 TRBV28 CASSPVVQGWNEKLFF TGTGCCAGCAGCCCGGTGGTACAGGGGTGGAATGAAAAACTGTTTTTT
many - TRBJ1-5 20 TRBV27 CASSHLKQTGPSPSNQPQHF TGTGCCAGCAGTCATCTCAAACAGACAGGTCCATCTCCTAGCAATCAGCCCCAGCATTTT
- - TRBJ1-1 17 TRBV7-6 CASSLGGLAQGTSEAFF TGTGCCAGCAGCTTAGGAGGCTTGGCACAGGGTACCAGTGAAGCTTTCTTT
- - TRBJ2-1 15 TRBV6-5 CASSYSSRPYNEQFF TGTGCCAGCAGTTACTCTAGTCGCCCCTACAATGAGCAGTTCTTC
- - TRBJ2-5 14 TRBV5-6 CASSLVWGAETQYF TGTGCCAGCAGCTTGGTGTGGGGGGCAGAGACCCAGTACTTC
many TRBD2 TRBJ2-5 15 TRBV6-8 CASSSRLAAQETQYF TGTGCCAGCAGTTCTAGACTAGCGGCCCAAGAGACCCAGTACTTC
many - TRBJ1-5 12 TRBV28 CASRPTDQPQHF TGTGCCAGCAGGCCAACCGATCAGCCCCAGCATTTT
few TRBD1 TRBJ1-2 17 TRBV19 CASTLDPPGQANYGYTF TGTGCCAGTACTCTGGACCCTCCGGGACAGGCCAACTATGGCTACACCTTC
few - TRBJ1-4 12 TRBV29-1 CSVGPSNEKLFF TGCAGCGTTGGTCCTTCTAATGAAAAACTGTTTTTT
many TRBD1 TRBJ2-7 16 TRBV12-3/TRBV12-4 CASSLASTGVENEQYF TGTGCCAGCAGTTTAGCCTCTACAGGGGTGGAGAACGAGCAGTACTTC
many - TRBJ1-2 15 TRBV12-3/TRBV12-4 CASTGSDSRNYGYTF TGTGCCAGCACAGGATCGGACAGTAGAAACTATGGCTACACCTTC
few TRBD2 TRBJ2-7 16 TRBV20-1 CSARIASGGASYEQYF TGCAGTGCTAGGATTGCTAGCGGGGGGGCATCCTACGAGCAGTACTTC
- - TRBJ2-2 17 TRBV5-4 CASSPPTGRQKGGELFF TGTGCCAGCAGCCCACCTACAGGGAGACAAAAGGGCGGGGAGCTGTTTTTT
many - TRBJ1-2 12 TRBV28 CASRGQIYGYTF TGTGCCAGCCGCGGACAGATTTATGGCTACACCTTC
many TRBD1 TRBJ2-7 14 TRBV12-3/TRBV12-4 CASSLAGGDYEQYF TGTGCCAGCAGTTTGGCAGGGGGTGACTACGAGCAGTACTTC
many TRBD1 TRBJ1-2 13 TRBV20-1 CSARTGISYGYTF TGCAGTGCTAGGACAGGGATCTCCTATGGCTACACCTTC
many TRBD2 TRBJ2-3 14 TRBV10-3 CAISTSGRTDTQYF TGTGCCATCAGTACTAGCGGGAGAACAGATACGCAGTATTTT
- TRBD1 TRBJ1-5 15 TRBV24-1 CATSDTGGRNQPQHF TGTGCCACCAGTGATACAGGGGGGAGGAATCAGCCCCAGCATTTT
many TRBD1 TRBJ2-3 14 TRBV7-3 CASTSGQGSDTQYF TGTGCCAGCACCTCGGGACAGGGGTCAGATACGCAGTATTTT
- TRBD1 TRBJ1-5 16 TRBV4-1 CASSQGLTGTGQPQHF TGCGCCAGCAGCCAAGGCCTGACAGGGACGGGTCAGCCCCAGCATTTT
many TRBD2 TRBJ2-1 15 TRBV7-9 CASSSPGLAVDEQFF TGTGCCAGCAGCTCTCCGGGACTAGCAGTGGATGAGCAGTTCTTC
few - TRBJ2-5 14 TRBV4-2 CASSQGHSEETQYF TGTGCCAGCAGCCAAGGGCACAGTGAAGAGACCCAGTACTTC
many - TRBJ2-3 15 TRBV20-1 CSARDARFTADTQYF TGCAGTGCTAGAGATGCGAGATTTACAGCAGATACGCAGTATTTT
few - TRBJ2-1 16 TRBV6-1 CASSPILWRRNNEQFF TGTGCCAGCAGTCCCATCCTCTGGCGGCGGAACAATGAGCAGTTCTTC
- TRBD2 TRBJ2-3 16 TRBV6-1 CASSYQGSGGADTQYF TGTGCCAGCAGTTATCAGGGGAGCGGGGGGGCAGATACGCAGTATTTT
few TRBD2 TRBJ2-7 16 TRBV14 CASSPTGTSFPYEQYF TGTGCCAGCAGCCCGACCGGGACTAGCTTCCCCTACGAGCAGTACTTC
many - TRBJ2-5 16 TRBV11-1 CASSSLSWDQHEAQYF TGTGCCAGCAGCTCCCTCAGTTGGGACCAGCACGAGGCCCAGTACTTC
- TRBD2 TRBJ2-7 18 TRBV18 CASSAGTSGLGATYEQYF TGTGCCAGCTCTGCCGGGACTAGCGGCCTGGGTGCAACCTACGAGCAGTACTTC
many - TRBJ1-1 15 TRBV18 CASSPPGGVGTEAFF TGTGCCAGCTCACCACCTGGGGGCGTGGGCACTGAAGCTTTCTTT
many TRBD2 TRBJ2-3 14 TRBV30 CAWESGGRTDTQYF TGTGCCTGGGAGAGCGGGGGGCGCACAGATACGCAGTATTTT
many TRBD2 TRBJ2-7 14 TRBV20-1 CSAGLAGGYYEQYF TGCAGTGCCGGACTAGCGGGGGGGTACTACGAGCAGTACTTC
many - TRBJ1-5 17 TRBV6-5 CASSYSMVGVSNQPQHF TGTGCCAGCAGTTACTCAATGGTCGGGGTTAGCAATCAGCCCCAGCATTTT
many TRBD2 TRBJ2-2 17 TRBV7-9 CASSLVGAGANTGELFF TGTGCCAGCAGCTTAGTCGGAGCGGGGGCTAACACCGGGGAGCTGTTTTTT
- TRBD1 TRBJ2-2 18 TRBV19 CASSPTGIRQGTTGELFF TGTGCCAGTAGTCCGACGGGAATCAGACAGGGTACCACCGGGGAGCTGTTTTTT
many - TRBJ1-1 13 TRBV3-1 CASSQAVITEAFF TGTGCCAGCAGCCAAGCAGTGATTACTGAAGCTTTCTTT
many - TRBJ2-3 13 TRBV28 CASSLGRSDTQYF TGTGCCAGCAGTTTAGGTAGGAGCGATACGCAGTATTTT
- - TRBJ2-7 14 TRBV28 CASSLEEAAYEQYF TGTGCCAGCAGTTTGGAGGAGGCAGCCTACGAGCAGTACTTC
many - TRBJ1-5 14 TRBV12-3/TRBV12-4 CASRAGTSNQPQHF TGTGCCAGCAGGGCCGGGACGAGCAATCAGCCCCAGCATTTT
- TRBD1 TRBJ1-2 12 TRBV10-3 CAISGTGWGYTF TGTGCCATCAGTGGGACAGGGTGGGGCTACACCTTC
many - TRBJ2-2 14 TRBV5-1 CASSPGVDTGELFF TGCGCCAGCAGCCCGGGGGTTGACACCGGGGAGCTGTTTTTT
many - TRBJ2-3 12 TRBV27 CASLDDTDTQYF TGTGCCAGCCTTGACGACACAGATACGCAGTATTTT
- - TRBJ1-4 19 TRBV13 CASSRGPGFGNWSNEKLFF TGTGCCAGCAGCAGAGGACCGGGGTTTGGTAATTGGTCGAATGAAAAACTGTTTTTT
many TRBD2 TRBJ2-1 15 TRBV6-2/TRBV6-3 CASSPGLAGVAEQFF TGTGCCAGCAGTCCCGGACTAGCGGGAGTTGCTGAGCAGTTCTTC
many - TRBJ2-1 12 TRBV2 CASSGAHNEQFF TGTGCCAGCAGTGGGGCCCACAATGAGCAGTTCTTC
- - TRBJ2-1 15 TRBV7-9 CASSLGGAVYNEQFF TGTGCCAGCAGCTTGGGGGGGGCCGTATACAATGAGCAGTTCTTC
many TRBD2 TRBJ2-1 18 TRBV27 CASSSPPRTSGVYNEQFF TGTGCCAGCAGTTCCCCCCCGCGGACTAGCGGGGTTTACAATGAGCAGTTCTTC
many - TRBJ1-3 15 TRBV12-3/TRBV12-4 CASGRSGISGNTIYF TGTGCCAGCGGTCGTTCGGGGATTTCTGGAAACACCATATATTTT
many - TRBJ2-5 13 TRBV9 CASSVGGQETQYF TGTGCCAGCAGCGTAGGAGGGCAAGAGACCCAGTACTTC
many - TRBJ2-6 14 TRBV12-3/TRBV12-4 CASRPASGANVLTF TGTGCCAGCAGACCGGCCTCTGGGGCCAACGTCCTGACTTTC
many TRBD2 TRBJ2-3 17 TRBV5-1 CASSLPGTSGHTDTQYF TGCGCCAGCAGCTTGCCGGGGACTAGCGGACACACAGATACGCAGTATTTT